This TCR beta chain was captured by sequencing in a study of cytomegalovirus exposure and HLA in healthy donors. About the study: Roughly 77 million unique TCRs from HLA-typed donors made up an early data release. General study results and limits: Productive status was seen about 90% or about 30% of the time for most TCR beta V segments in an earlier analysis.

With 60 Vbeta and 13 Jbeta primers, the PCR was carried out. Libraries were prepared by immunoSEQ multiplex PCR; TCRdb keeps only in-frame clonotypes and omits some of them. In the table there are 150,000 to 200,000 clones, just under 80% of which are singletons. Germline V gene data show CDR1 as SGHTA and CDR2 as FQGNSA. This CDR3 is 15 amino acids long. Trimming stripped 5 bases from V and 8 bases from J, with 16 bases between. Donors were nominally healthy when sampled, though unrecorded immune exposures were likely. About this clone itself: Its target is unknown.

The sequence came from a woman aged 40 to 50 in good health and CMV-seropositive. The chain uses TRBV7-2 and TRBJ1-6; the D gene is possibly TRBD1 (6 bases). Sequenced: PBMCs. CDR3 amino acids: CASSPSGGAYSPLHF. The CDR3 DNA sequence: TGTGCCAGCAGCCCCTCGGGGGGCGCGTATTCACCCCTCCACTTT. The entire variable domain, with the rest obtained from reference TRBV7-2 and TRBJ1-6, is as follows: GAGVSQSPSNKVTEKGKDVELRCDPISGHTALYWYRQSLGQGLEFLIYFQGNSAPDKSGLPSDRFSAERTGGSVSTLTIQRTQQEDSAVYLCASSPSGGAYSPLHFGNGTRLTVT.